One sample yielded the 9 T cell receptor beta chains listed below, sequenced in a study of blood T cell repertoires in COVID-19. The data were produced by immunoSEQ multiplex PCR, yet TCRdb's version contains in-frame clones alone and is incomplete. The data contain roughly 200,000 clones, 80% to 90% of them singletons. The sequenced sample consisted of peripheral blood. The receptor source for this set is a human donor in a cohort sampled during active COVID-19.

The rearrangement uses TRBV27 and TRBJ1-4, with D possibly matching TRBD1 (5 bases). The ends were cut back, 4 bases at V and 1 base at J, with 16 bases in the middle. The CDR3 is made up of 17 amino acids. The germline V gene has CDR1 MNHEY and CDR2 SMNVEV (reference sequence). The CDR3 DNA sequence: TGTGCCAGCAGTTCTCCCTCCAGGGCCGGAACTAATGAAAAACTGTTTTTT. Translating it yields CASSSPSRAGTNEKLFF.

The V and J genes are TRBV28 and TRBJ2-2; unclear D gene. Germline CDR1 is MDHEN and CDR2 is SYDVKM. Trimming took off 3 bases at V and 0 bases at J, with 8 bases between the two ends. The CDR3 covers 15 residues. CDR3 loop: CASSFNSANTGELFF. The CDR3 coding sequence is TGTGCCAGCAGTTTCAACAGTGCGAACACCGGGGAGCTGTTTTTT.

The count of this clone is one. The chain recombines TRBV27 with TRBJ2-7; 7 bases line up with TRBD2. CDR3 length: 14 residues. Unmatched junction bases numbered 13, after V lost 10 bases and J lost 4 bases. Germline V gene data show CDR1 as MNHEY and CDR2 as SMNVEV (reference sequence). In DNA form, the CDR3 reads TGTGCCAACAGCCTAAGGGCGGGAGAATACGAGCAGTACTTC. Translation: CANSLRAGEYEQYF.

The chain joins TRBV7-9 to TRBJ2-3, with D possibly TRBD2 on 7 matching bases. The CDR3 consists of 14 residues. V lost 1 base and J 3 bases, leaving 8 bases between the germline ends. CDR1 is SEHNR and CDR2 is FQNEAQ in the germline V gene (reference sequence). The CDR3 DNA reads TGTGCCAGCAGCTTAGAGGGGGGGACAGATACGCAGTATTTT. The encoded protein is CASSLEGGTDTQYF.

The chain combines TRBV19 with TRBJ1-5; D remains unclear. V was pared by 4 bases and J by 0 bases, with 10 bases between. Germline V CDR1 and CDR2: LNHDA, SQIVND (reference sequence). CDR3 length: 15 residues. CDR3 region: CASSTKTYSNQPQHF. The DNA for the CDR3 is TGTGCCAGTAGTACCAAGACTTATAGCAATCAGCCCCAGCATTTT.

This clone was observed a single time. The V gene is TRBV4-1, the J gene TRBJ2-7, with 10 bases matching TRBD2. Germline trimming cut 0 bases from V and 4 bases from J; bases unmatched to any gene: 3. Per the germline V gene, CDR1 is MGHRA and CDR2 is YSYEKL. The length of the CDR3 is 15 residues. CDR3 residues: CASSQEKREGYEQYF. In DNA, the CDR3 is TGCGCCAGCAGCCAAGAGAAGCGGGAGGGTTACGAGCAGTACTTC.

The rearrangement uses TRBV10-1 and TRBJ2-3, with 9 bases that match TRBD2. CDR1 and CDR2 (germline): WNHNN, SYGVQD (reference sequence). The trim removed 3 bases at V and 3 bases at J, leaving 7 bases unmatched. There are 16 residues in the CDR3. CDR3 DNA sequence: TGCGCCAGCAGTGACGGTTCTAGCGGGAATACAGATACGCAGTATTTT. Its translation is CASSDGSSGNTDTQYF.

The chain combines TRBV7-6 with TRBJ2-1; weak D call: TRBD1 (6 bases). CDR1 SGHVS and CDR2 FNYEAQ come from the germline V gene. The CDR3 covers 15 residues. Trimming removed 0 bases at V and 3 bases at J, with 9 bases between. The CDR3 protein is CASSLAETGYNEQFF. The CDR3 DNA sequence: TGTGCCAGCAGCTTAGCGGAGACAGGCTACAATGAGCAGTTCTTC.

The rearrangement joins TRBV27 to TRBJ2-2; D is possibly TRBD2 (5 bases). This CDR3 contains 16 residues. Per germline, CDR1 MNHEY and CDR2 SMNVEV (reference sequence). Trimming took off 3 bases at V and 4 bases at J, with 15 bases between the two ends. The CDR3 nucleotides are TGTGCCAGCAGTTTTAGGTGGAGGTTGGGCACCGGGGAGCTGTTTTTT. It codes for CASSFRWRLGTGELFF.